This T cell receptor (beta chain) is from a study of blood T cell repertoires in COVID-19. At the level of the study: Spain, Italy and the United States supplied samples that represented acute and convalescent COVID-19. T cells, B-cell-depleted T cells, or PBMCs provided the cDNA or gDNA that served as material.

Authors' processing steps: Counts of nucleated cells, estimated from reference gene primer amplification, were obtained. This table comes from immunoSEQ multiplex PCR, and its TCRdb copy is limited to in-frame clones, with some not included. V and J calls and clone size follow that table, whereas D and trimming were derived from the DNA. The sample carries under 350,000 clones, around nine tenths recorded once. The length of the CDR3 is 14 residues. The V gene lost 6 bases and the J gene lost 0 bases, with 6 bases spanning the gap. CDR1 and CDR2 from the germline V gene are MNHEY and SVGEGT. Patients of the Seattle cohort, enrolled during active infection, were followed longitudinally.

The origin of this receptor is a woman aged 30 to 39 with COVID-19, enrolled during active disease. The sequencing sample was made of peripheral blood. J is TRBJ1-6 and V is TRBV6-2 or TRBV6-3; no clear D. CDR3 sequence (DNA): TGTGCCAGCAGCCGAGGCTCCTATAATTCACCCCTCCACTTT. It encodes CASSRGSYNSPLHF.